This T cell receptor (beta chain) originates from a study of T cell changes during pregnancy in multiple sclerosis. With 3 bases clipped from V and 2 bases from J, the junction kept 11 bases outside the gene matches. Germline V gene lookup returns CDR1 LNHDA and CDR2 SQIVND (reference sequence). CDR3 length: 18 residues. Produced via immunoSEQ multiplex PCR; TCRdb's table is partial and in-frame only. Of 45,000 to 60,000 clones listed, more than 85% are singletons. Source: peripheral blood, taken after pregnancy. This chain connects TRBV19 to TRBJ1-4; the match to TRBD1 covers 8 bases. This TCR came from a female donor in good health, enrolled as a control in a pregnancy study. The CDR3 DNA reads as TGTGCCAGTAGTATCGGACAGGGTTTAGTATCGACTAATGAAAAACTGTTTTTT. Its protein is CASSIGQGLVSTNEKLFF. Full variable domain (outside the CDR3, taken from reference TRBV19 and TRBJ1-4): DGGITQSPKYLFRKEGQNVTLSCEQNLNHDAMYWYRQDPGQGLRLIYYSQIVNDFQKGDIAEGYSVSREKKESFPLTVTSAQKNPTAFYLCASSIGQGLVSTNEKLFFGSGTQLSVL.